Shown below are 16 T cell receptor beta chains from a single sample sequenced in a study of T cell responses to AZD1222 COVID-19 vaccine. Some clones are missing from TCRdb's copy, which holds only in-frame ones; the method was immunoSEQ multiplex PCR. The sample comprises more than 90,000 clones, about 89% of which are singletons, and about 7.1% rests with the top ten. Sequenced here: peripheral blood, sampled 28 days after the second AZD1222 dose. The source is an adult who received the AZD1222 COVID-19 vaccine.

V is TRBV28 and J is TRBJ2-7, with 9 bases fitting TRBD1. Germline lookup yields CDR1 MDHEN and CDR2 SYDVKM. This CDR3 comprises 19 residues. Trimming took 3 bases from V and 4 from J; bases not matched to a gene: 19. The CDR3 bases are TGTGCCAGCAGTTTGCCCCGGGACAGGGCAGGGGTTAATCCTTACGAGCAGTACTTC. Protein sequence: CASSLPRDRAGVNPYEQYF. The full variable domain, completed using reference TRBV28 and TRBJ2-7, is DVKVTQSSRYLVKRTGEKVFLECVQDMDHENMFWYRQDPGLGLRLIYFSYDVKMKEKGDIPEGYSVSREKKERFSLILESASTNQTSMYLCASSLPRDRAGVNPYEQYFGPGTRLTVT.

The J gene is TRBJ2-7, the V gene TRBV4-2; D ambiguous. Trimming took off 1 base at V and 3 bases at J, with 7 bases between the two ends. The CDR3 has 13 amino acids. The germline CDR1 and CDR2 sequences are LGHNA and YNFKEQ. DNA of the CDR3: TGTGCCAGCAGCCAAGGATGGGACTACGAGCAGTACTTC. This sequence encodes CASSQGWDYEQYF.

The chain uses TRBV2 and TRBJ1-5; possible D gene TRBD1, 6 bases. This CDR3 comprises 13 residues. Germline V gene sequence: CDR1 SNHLY, CDR2 FYNNEI. The ends were cut back, 1 base at V and 7 bases at J, with 8 bases in the middle. This CDR3 reads CASSEGGGQPQHF. The CDR3 DNA is TGTGCCAGCAGTGAAGGAGGGGGGCAGCCCCAGCATTTT.

The chain combines TRBV21-1 with TRBJ2-4. TRBV21-1 is shown as a pseudogene. The length of the CDR3 is 15 residues. The CDR3 sequence: CASSKGRLAKNIQYF. CDR3 in DNA: TGTGCCAGCAGCAAAGGACGGCTAGCCAAAAACATTCAGTACTTC.

This clone has only a few counts. This chain uses TRBV29-1 with TRBJ2-7, with 10 bases lining up with TRBD2. Germline lookup yields CDR1 SQVTM and CDR2 ANQGSEA. The V gene end was trimmed by 4 bases and the J gene end by 3 bases; junction bases not matched to a gene: 6. CDR3 length: 14 residues. The chain's CDR3 is CSVVGVAGGYEQYF. In DNA form, the CDR3 reads TGCAGCGTTGTGGGGGTAGCGGGAGGCTACGAGCAGTACTTC.

The chain has TRBV7-3 and TRBJ2-1; weak D call: TRBD2 (5 bases). The V and J ends lost 5 bases and 9 bases respectively, with 20 bases between them. Germline CDR1 and CDR2: SGHTA and FQGTGA. The CDR3 length is 15 residues. Here the CDR3 DNA reads TGTGCCAGCAGCCCCCGCCCAGCGGAACTGCTTGAGCAGTTCTTC. Translation: CASSPRPAELLEQFF.

CDR3 amino acids: CASSQGPGAGTEAFF. As DNA, the CDR3 is TGCGCCAGCAGCCAAGGTCCGGGGGCTGGCACTGAAGCTTTCTTT. The chain combines TRBV4-3 with TRBJ1-1; TRBD1 might be the D (6 bases). The germline V and J ends were trimmed by 1 base and 4 bases, with 13 bases remaining between them. Per germline, CDR1 LGHNA and CDR2 YSLEER. The CDR3 runs 15 residues.

The chain couples TRBV6-1 to TRBJ2-1; D is undetermined. With 3 bases removed from V and 9 bases from J, the gap between germline ends came to 9 bases. This CDR3 comprises 12 residues. Per germline, CDR1 MNHNS and CDR2 SASEGT. CDR3 sequence: CASSETSSEQFF. The DNA of the CDR3 is TGTGCCAGCAGTGAGACTTCCAGTGAGCAGTTCTTC.

This chain links TRBV7-9 with TRBJ2-1; TRBD1 aligns across 10 bases. This CDR3 has 13 residues. The V gene end was trimmed by 5 bases and the J gene end by 7 bases; junction bases not matched to a gene: 2. Per the germline V gene, CDR1 is SEHNR and CDR2 is FQNEAQ (reference sequence). The CDR3 bases are TGTGCCAGCAGCACGGGACAGGGGAATGAGCAGTTCTTC. Amino acid sequence: CASSTGQGNEQFF.

The chain joins TRBV24-1 to TRBJ1-5, with D possibly being TRBD1 (5 bases). With 4 bases removed from V and 4 bases from J, the gap between germline ends came to 16 bases. Per germline, CDR1 KGHDR and CDR2 SFDVKD. The CDR3 covers 16 residues. The CDR3 spells CATSEAGTGENQPQHF. Written as DNA, the CDR3 is TGTGCCACCAGTGAAGCTGGGACTGGAGAGAATCAGCCCCAGCATTTT.

The rearrangement joins TRBV27 to TRBJ1-4; possibly TRBD1 for D (5 bases). The CDR3 spans 14 residues. Trimming removed 8 bases from V and 0 bases from J, with 10 bases in between. CDR1 and CDR2 (germline): MNHEY, SMNVEV (reference sequence). The DNA of the CDR3 is TGTGCCAGCGGGGGGGTTGCAACTAATGAAAAACTGTTTTTT. Amino acids: CASGGVATNEKLFF. The whole variable domain, remainder taken from reference TRBV27 and TRBJ1-4, is EAQVTQNPRYLITVTGKKLTVTCSQNMNHEYMSWYRQDPGLGLRQIYYSMNVEVTDKGDVPEGYKVSRKEKRNFPLILESPSPNQTSLYFCASGGVATNEKLFFGSGTQLSVL.

This chain uses TRBV6-2 or TRBV6-3 with TRBJ2-7, with D unclear. The CDR3 loop spans 14 amino acids. CDR1 is MNHEY and CDR2 is SVGEGT in the germline V gene. The V gene lost 5 bases and the J gene lost 4 bases, with 15 bases spanning the gap. The CDR3 loop reads CASSGSRPPYEQYF. The CDR3 DNA reads TGTGCCAGCAGTGGTTCCAGACCACCGTACGAGCAGTACTTC.

The chain employs TRBV30 and TRBJ2-1, with D possibly matching TRBD2 (6 bases). CDR1 and CDR2 (germline): GTSNPN, SVGIG (reference sequence). Deletions cut 0 bases from V and 3 bases from J, with 12 bases between. The length of the CDR3 is 15 residues. CDR3 in DNA: TGTGCCTGGAGTGTGAATAGCGGAGACTACAATGAGCAGTTCTTC. It specifies CAWSVNSGDYNEQFF.

This clone was counted once. The chain has TRBV5-1 and TRBJ1-2; maybe TRBD1 (6 bases). The germline CDR1 and CDR2 sequences are SGHRS and YFSETQ. This CDR3 comprises 13 residues. The V gene lost 2 bases and the J gene lost 7 bases, with 12 bases spanning the gap. Here the CDR3 reads CASSFRGASGYTF. The CDR3 coding sequence is TGCGCCAGCAGCTTCCGGGGGGCGAGTGGCTACACCTTC.

The chain joins TRBV28 to TRBJ2-5, with D possibly matching TRBD2 (5 bases). The germline V gene has CDR1 MDHEN and CDR2 SYDVKM. The CDR3 runs to 14 residues. V lost 3 bases and J lost 2, with 10 bases in between. For the CDR3, the DNA is TGTGCCAGCAGTTTCCATCTAGCTCAAGAGACCCAGTACTTC. It encodes CASSFHLAQETQYF.

This clone was seen more than once but under ten times. V usage is TRBV29-1 and J usage is TRBJ1-1; TRBD1 agrees at 8 bases. The CDR3 length is 13 residues. Germline lookup yields CDR1 SQVTM and CDR2 ANQGSEA. The ends lost 7 bases at V and 6 bases at J; junction bases unmatched: 10. CDR3 in amino acids: CSAGQGITAEAFF. The DNA for the CDR3 is TGCAGCGCTGGACAGGGAATTACGGCTGAAGCTTTCTTT. Based on the CDR3 plus reference TRBV29-1 and TRBJ1-1, the full variable domain is SAVISQKPSRDICQRGTSLTIQCQVDSQVTMMFWYRQQPGQSLTLIATANQGSEATYESGFVIDKFPISRPNLTFSTLTVSNMSPEDSSIYLCSAGQGITAEAFFGQGTRLTVV.